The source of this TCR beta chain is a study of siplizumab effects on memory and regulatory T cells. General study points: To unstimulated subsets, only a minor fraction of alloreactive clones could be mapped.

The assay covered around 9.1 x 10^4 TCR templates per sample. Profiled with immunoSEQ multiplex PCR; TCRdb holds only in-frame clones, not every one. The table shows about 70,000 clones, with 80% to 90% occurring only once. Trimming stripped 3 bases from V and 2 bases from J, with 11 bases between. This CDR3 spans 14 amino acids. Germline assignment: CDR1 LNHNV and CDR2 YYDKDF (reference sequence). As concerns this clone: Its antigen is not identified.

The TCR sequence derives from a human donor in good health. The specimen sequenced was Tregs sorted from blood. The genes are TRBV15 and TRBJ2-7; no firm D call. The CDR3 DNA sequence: TGTGCCACCAGCAGGCAGGAGTACCCCTACGAGCAGTACTTC. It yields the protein CATSRQEYPYEQYF.